The 5 T cell receptor beta chains presented below share a single source sample, sequenced in a study of T-cell reconstitution after alpha-beta-depleted transplantation in children. This sample's TCRbeta library carried unique molecular identifier barcodes. TCRdb re-called the PCR reads with MiXCR, one entry per CDR3 protein. The data contain some 100,000 distinct CDR3 sequences, 20% to 25% of them singletons. This specimen was PBMCs, taken before TCRalphabeta/CD19-depleted stem cell transplant. The receptors stem from a boy between 2 and 10 years old with acute lymphoblastic leukemia, due to receive a stem cell transplant.

The chain combines TRBV28 with TRBJ2-5, with D uncertain. The V end was cut by 7 bases, the J end by 4 bases, with 13 bases between. Germline V gene sequence: CDR1 MDHEN, CDR2 SYDVKM. This CDR3 is built from 13 residues. The CDR3 nucleotides are TGTGCCAGCAATCGCGGATCGGGAGAGACCCAGTACTTC. It codes for CASNRGSGETQYF. Filled out from reference TRBV28 and TRBJ2-5, the complete variable domain reads DVKVTQSSRYLVKRTGEKVFLECVQDMDHENMFWYRQDPGLGLRLIYFSYDVKMKEKGDIPEGYSVSREKKERFSLILESASTNQTSMYLCASNRGSGETQYFGPGTRLLVL.

In its sample, this clonotype was seen a few times. CDR3 DNA sequence: TGCAGCGTTGTGACAGGGGTTAGCACAGATACGCAGTATTTT. It yields the protein CSVVTGVSTDTQYF. The chain couples TRBV29-1 to TRBJ2-3; 8 bases align to TRBD1. The V gene's germline CDR1 is SQVTM and CDR2 ANQGSEA. CDR3 length equals 14 residues. J gave up 0 bases and V 4 bases, and 3 bases lay outside the gene matches.

This clonotype was detected only a few times. The chain joins TRBV5-5 to TRBJ1-5; D gene uncertain. The CDR3 is made up of 18 amino acids. CDR1 is SGHKS, CDR2 YYEKEE, per germline (reference sequence). Trimming removed 1 base from V and 6 bases from J, with 23 bases in between. CDR3 nucleotide sequence: TGTGCCAGCAGCTTGAGGTCCCCGTCAGTTGATCAAGTTCAGCCCCAGCATTTT. It specifies CASSLRSPSVDQVQPQHF. Full variable domain (outside the CDR3, taken from reference TRBV5-5 and TRBJ1-5): DAGVTQSPTHLIKTRGQQVTLRCSPISGHKSVSWYQQVLGQGPQFIFQYYEKEERGRGNFPDRFSARQFPNYSSELNVNALLLGDSALYLCASSLRSPSVDQVQPQHFGDGTRLSIL.

This clonotype was detected only a few times. This chain uses TRBV7-2 with TRBJ2-6, with TRBD1 identical over 8 bases. The germline gives CDR1 SGHTA, CDR2 FQGNSA. The length of the CDR3 is 17 residues. V lost 5 bases and J lost 4; bases outside the gene matches: 10. CDR3 residues: CASSQTRTGLGANVLTF. CDR3 in DNA: TGTGCCAGCAGCCAGACCCGGACAGGGCTCGGGGCCAACGTCCTGACTTTC.

The sample holds a few counts of this clonotype. The rearrangement joins TRBV9 to TRBJ2-2; D perhaps matches TRBD1 (8 bases). The length of the CDR3 is 13 residues. Germline lookup yields CDR1 SGDLS and CDR2 YYNGEE. The V gene lost 4 bases and the J gene lost 9 bases, with 13 bases spanning the gap. CDR3 sequence reads: CASSLQGGRELFF. The CDR3 nucleotides are TGTGCCAGCAGCCTACAGGGGGGGAGGGAGCTGTTTTTT.